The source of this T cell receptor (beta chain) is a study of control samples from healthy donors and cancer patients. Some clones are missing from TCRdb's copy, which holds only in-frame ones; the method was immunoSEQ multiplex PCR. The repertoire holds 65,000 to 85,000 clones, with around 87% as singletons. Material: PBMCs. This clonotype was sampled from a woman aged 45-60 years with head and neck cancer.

CDR3 sequence: CATSRDRAVSYEQYF. The DNA for the CDR3 is TGTGCCACCAGCAGAGATAGGGCAGTCTCCTACGAGCAGTACTTC. The V and J genes are TRBV15 and TRBJ2-7; D is unresolved. Trimming removed 0 bases from V and 0 bases from J, with 9 bases in between. In germline, CDR1 is LNHNV, CDR2 YYDKDF (reference sequence). The CDR3 length is 15 residues.